This T cell receptor (beta chain) was documented in a study of blood T cell repertoires in COVID-19. This clone was recorded once. Only in-frame clones appear in the TCRdb table, and some are missing; sequencing was by immunoSEQ multiplex PCR. The sample holds tens of thousands of clones, roughly 87% seen once. The CDR3 is 18 residues long. Germline values: CDR1 MGHRA, CDR2 YSYEKL. Trimming removed 2 bases from V and 4 bases from J, with 21 bases in between. The sequencing sample was made of peripheral blood. J is TRBJ2-1 and V is TRBV4-1, with D unclear. This sequence originates from a man aged 55 to 70 with acute or convalescent COVID-19. The CDR3 reads CASSQPLTFGLRYNEQFF. The CDR3 bases are TGCGCCAGCAGCCAACCGCTAACCTTTGGGCTAAGGTACAATGAGCAGTTCTTC.